This T cell receptor beta chain is drawn from a study of blood T cell repertoires in COVID-19. The wider study: T cells, B-cell-depleted T cells, or PBMCs supplied cDNA or gDNA.

Donors of Cohort 3 who recovered were those that had two negative PCRs, clearance, or symptom resolution. Authors' data handling: The authors estimated nucleated cell counts from reference gene primer amplification. Some clones are missing from TCRdb's copy, which holds only in-frame ones; the method was immunoSEQ multiplex PCR. The V and J calls and clone size are taken from that table; D and trimming were inferred from the DNA. The sample records under 350,000 clones, 86% being singletons. Germline-derived CDR1 and CDR2 are SEHNR and FQNEAQ (reference sequence). This CDR3 is built from 12 residues. V dropped 8 bases and J dropped 8 bases, with 15 bases sitting between them.

The sequence came from a woman under 30 who had recovered from COVID-19. The sequenced sample consisted of PBMCs or T cells enriched from blood (not recorded which). The chain joins TRBV7-9 to TRBJ1-2; D not certain. CDR3 bases: TGTGCCAGCCGGGATGCGTTTCGCGGCTACACCTTC. This gives the protein CASRDAFRGYTF.